The 8 T cell receptor beta chains given below trace back to one sample, sequenced in a study of OX40 agonist ivuxolimab in advanced cancers. The library came from the immunoSEQ multiplex PCR assay. TCRdb took over this immuneACCESS table, retaining in-frame rearrangements with V and J assigned. Such tables are incomplete; in checked studies, under half of the missing clones stem from an unresolved V gene, and the remainder is unexplained. The table for this sample lists around 25,000 clones; about 80% of them were counted only once. Jointly, the top ten make up about 20% of the sample. Source: CD4+ or CD8+ T cells sorted from blood, taken in a trial of the OX40 agonist ivuxolimab. The receptors were sampled from an adult with an advanced solid tumor such as melanoma, head and neck, liver or kidney cancer.

The chain couples TRBV9 to TRBJ1-2; the D is unclear. This CDR3 has 15 residues. Trimming removed 2 bases at V and 0 bases at J, with 11 bases between. CDR1 SGDLS and CDR2 YYNGEE come from the germline V gene. Here the CDR3 reads CASSVGSQANYGYTF. DNA of the CDR3: TGTGCCAGCAGCGTCGGCAGCCAAGCTAACTATGGCTACACCTTC.

This clone appeared a single time. V and J are TRBV9 and TRBJ2-2; the D gene is possibly TRBD1 (6 bases). Germline CDR1 and CDR2: SGDLS and YYNGEE. Trimming stripped 1 base from V and 4 bases from J, with 11 bases between. CDR3 length equals 15 residues. The DNA of the CDR3 is TGTGCCAGCAGCGTAACCGGGACATCCACCGGGGAGCTGTTTTTT. This sequence encodes CASSVTGTSTGELFF.

The sample holds one count of this clone. The chain links TRBV11-2 to TRBJ1-5; the D gene is possibly TRBD1 (6 bases). In germline, CDR1 is SGHAT, CDR2 FQNNGV. V was trimmed by 5 bases and J by 2 bases, leaving 13 bases between them. This CDR3 has 15 residues. The chain's CDR3 is CASSRYRARNQPQHF. CDR3 coding DNA: TGTGCCAGCAGCCGATACAGGGCCCGCAATCAGCCCCAGCATTTT.

V is TRBV4-1 and J is TRBJ2-7; TRBD2 aligns across 13 bases. The V segment lost 3 bases and the J segment 6 bases; nucleotides outside the gene matches: 11. CDR1 and CDR2 (germline): MGHRA, YSYEKL. There are 17 residues in the CDR3. The CDR3 here is CASSQVLGTSGIAEQYF. CDR3 bases: TGCGCCAGCAGCCAGGTGCTCGGGACTAGCGGGATTGCCGAGCAGTACTTC.

This chain uses TRBV10-3 with TRBJ2-7; tentative D call: TRBD1 (6 bases). The CDR3 is 13 residues long. Between the trimmed V and J ends, which lost 6 bases and 3 bases, there was a span of 12 bases. Germline V gene sequence: CDR1 ENHRY, CDR2 SYGVKD. This CDR3 reads CAIRPPGDYEQYF. For the CDR3, the DNA is TGTGCCATCAGGCCTCCAGGGGACTACGAGCAGTACTTC.

V gene TRBV28 combines with J gene TRBJ2-1, with a possible D match to TRBD1 (6 bases). This CDR3 spans 17 amino acids. The germline CDR1 and CDR2 sequences are MDHEN and SYDVKM. Trimming pared 5 bases from V and 0 bases from J, leaving 17 bases between. The CDR3 bases are TGTGCCAGCAGTGGACCCGGGACACCGTACTCCTACAATGAGCAGTTCTTC. Its protein is CASSGPGTPYSYNEQFF.

The chain couples TRBV4-1 to TRBJ2-7, with 11 bases aligning to TRBD2. This CDR3 is 14 amino acids long. Trimming removed 3 bases from V and 4 bases from J; junction bases left unmatched: 2. CDR1 MGHRA and CDR2 YSYEKL come from the germline V gene. CDR3 nucleotide sequence: TGCGCCAGCAGCCAGCGACTAGCGGGATACGAGCAGTACTTC. Its protein is CASSQRLAGYEQYF.

The V and J genes are TRBV7-3 and TRBJ2-5, with 14 bases identical to TRBD2. The V gene end was trimmed by 2 bases and the J gene end by 2 bases; junction bases not matched to a gene: 10. The V gene's germline CDR1 is SGHTA and CDR2 FQGTGA. The CDR3 consists of 19 residues. The chain's CDR3 is CASSLWGLAGDLGQETQYF. CDR3 nucleotides: TGTGCCAGCAGCTTATGGGGACTAGCGGGAGATTTGGGACAAGAGACCCAGTACTTC.